This note documents a single T cell receptor beta chain sequence. This clonotype was picked up a small number of times. What antigen it recognizes has not been identified. No per-base quality is available; no much larger clone lies one base away. Ophthalmopathy patients had moderately to severely active disease, Clinical Activity Score of at least 3, NOSPECS grade of at least 4, and duration under 3 months. Any patient with an uncontrolled infection, another autoimmune disease, pregnancy or lactation was excluded. Diagnoses were established on the basis of clinical symptoms, serum thyroxine and TRAb, thyroid ultrasound, and orbital computed tomography. PBMCs were isolated from roughly 10 ml of fresh peripheral blood by Ficoll-Paque density gradient centrifugation. Total RNA was extracted with Trizol reagent, and quality was checked on an Agilent 2100 Bioanalyzer. The TCR beta CDR3 regions were amplified from RNA transcripts. The TCR CDR3 was subjected to a first round of RT-PCR using the HTBI primer set and the Qiagen OneStep RT-PCR kit. Libraries were constructed in a second round of multiplex PCR, after which size selection and purification were carried out. Libraries were sequenced paired-end with 100 bp reads on an Illumina HiSeq2000. The authors' analysis ran thus. SOAPnuke was used to process the raw data, with reads discarded if the reads contained adapters or uncalled bases, had a mean Phred below 15, or lacked an exact constant-primer or identifier match. High-quality paired reads were merged using COPE v1.2.5, and each unique nucleotide sequence was defined as a clonotype. Clonotypes were aligned to IMGT TRBV, TRBD and TRBJ reference segments using MiTCR v1.1. The analysis was restricted to V-J combinations with a frequency above 0.0001, which together covered roughly 99% of the repertoires. A TCS score was defined as the ratio between F50 (clonal expansion) and ExV (chaos), using BLOSUM62-based TCRdist between CDR3 peptides within each V-J. Welch's t-statistics and random forest reduced fewer than 600 V-J features to some 14, which were used in a naive Bayes classifier (R e1071). TCRdb took the public reads, trimmed them with fastp at Q25, ran MiXCR for clone calling and kept in-frame beta chains. Each CDR3 protein gets just one entry, which takes the most common genes and DNA from the rows behind it. The V and J calls here are based on TCRdb, not the publication. The sample profile shows roughly 500,000 distinct CDR3 sequences; about 20% of them were found once. About half of the sample is in the top ten clones.

This record belongs to a study of T cells in Graves' hyperthyroidism and ophthalmopathy (dated by TCRdb to between 2018 and 2020). For the wider study: Peripheral blood was sampled at the time of initial diagnosis, prior to any treatment. TCR V-J signatures able to tell the groups apart were searched for in a discovery cohort of some 97 patients, of whom roughly 42 had Graves' ophthalmopathy and more than 55 had stable Graves' hyperthyroidism. Prospective prediction of ophthalmopathy was tested in an independent validation cohort consisting of 18 hyperthyroidism patients and over 15 patients who later progressed to ophthalmopathy. For training and testing, the 100 or so patients in the discovery cohort were randomly divided in a 7:3 ratio. Thyroid tissue and blood T-cell repertoires from about six Graves' hyperthyroidism patients were also compared in the study. Once sampling was done, hyperthyroidism patients were given methimazole at a starting dose of 30 mg daily, whereas ophthalmopathy patients were given high-dose intravenous methylprednisolone. According to the paper, TCR Vbeta CDR3 sequencing was carried out on over 130 peripheral blood samples, which came from fewer than 50 ophthalmopathy, 75 or so hyperthyroidism and approximately 17 progressor patients.

The investigation overall reported the following: In validation, progression to ophthalmopathy was predicted by the model with more than 65% sensitivity and 72.22% specificity, a median of about 6.4 months before onset. Most expanded thyroid clonotypes (frequency above 0.001) were also detected in blood, a finding suggesting that blood repertoires may reflect thyroid immune responses. No statistical method was used to fix the sample size in advance, and group allocation was not hidden from the investigators. Ophthalmopathy was separated from stable hyperthyroidism by a 13 V-J signature model, with about 88% sensitivity and roughly 81% specificity obtained in cross-validation and 80%/75% obtained in testing.

V gives up 4 bases and J gives up 2 bases, and the segment between their germline ends measures 8 bases. CDR1 and CDR2, per the germline V gene, are KGHDR and SFDVKD. Spanning cysteine to phenylalanine, the CDR3 consists of 14 amino acids. Only CDR3 DNA is held: 42 bases, read in frame from base 1. This sequence was found in a woman between 65 and 79 years old with Graves' ophthalmopathy. Sequences were obtained from blood. The chain is made from TRBV24-1 and TRBJ2-1; too little of a D gene remains to name it. The CDR3 loop reads CATSDRTTYNEQFF. The sequenced DNA is TGTGCCACCAGTGACCGGACCACCTACAATGAGCAGTTCTTC.